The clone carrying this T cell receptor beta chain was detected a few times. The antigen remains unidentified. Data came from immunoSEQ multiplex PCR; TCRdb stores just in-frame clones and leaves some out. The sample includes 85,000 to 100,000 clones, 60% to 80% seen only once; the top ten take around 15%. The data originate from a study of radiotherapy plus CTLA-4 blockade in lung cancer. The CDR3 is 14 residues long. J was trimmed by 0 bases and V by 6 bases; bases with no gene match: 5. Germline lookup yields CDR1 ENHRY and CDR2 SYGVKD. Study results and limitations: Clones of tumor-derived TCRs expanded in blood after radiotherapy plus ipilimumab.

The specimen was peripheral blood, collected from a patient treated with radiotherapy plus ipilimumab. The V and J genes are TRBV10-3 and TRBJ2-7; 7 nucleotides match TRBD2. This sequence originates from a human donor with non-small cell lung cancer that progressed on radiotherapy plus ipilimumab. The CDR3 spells CAIRSGTNSYEQYF. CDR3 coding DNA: TGTGCCATCAGGTCCGGGACTAACTCCTACGAGCAGTACTTC.